Listed here are 3 T cell receptor beta chains from one sample, sequenced in a study of shared clonotypes between healthy human individuals. Libraries were prepared by immunoSEQ multiplex PCR; TCRdb keeps only in-frame clonotypes and omits some of them. Of around 940,000 clones listed, roughly 72% were seen once; the top ten hold about 1.5%. Source material: memory CD4+ T cells sorted from blood. Subset meaning: CD45RA-negative fraction. These receptors were taken from a man aged 18 to 30 in good health.

The chain is built from TRBV6-6 and TRBJ1-5, with 7 bases fitting TRBD1. CDR1 MNHNY and CDR2 SVGAGI come from the germline V gene (reference sequence). Germline trimming cut 8 bases from V and 5 bases from J; bases unmatched to any gene: 3. The CDR3 is made up of 12 amino acids. CDR3 residues: CASRQGDQPQHF. CDR3 nucleotides: TGTGCCAGCCGACAGGGAGATCAGCCCCAGCATTTT.

V gene TRBV7-8 combines with J gene TRBJ1-5, with 11 bases aligning to TRBD1. Germline assignment: CDR1 SGHVS and CDR2 FQNEAQ. Germline trimming cut 1 base from V and 7 bases from J; bases unmatched to any gene: 6. There are 16 residues in the CDR3. The CDR3 nucleotides are TGTGCCAGCAGCTTAGATGGACAGGGGGCTTGGCAGCCCCAGCATTTT. Protein product: CASSLDGQGAWQPQHF.

Worth noting for this clone: This sample includes further DNA sequences coding for the same CDR3. The genes are TRBV5-1 and TRBJ1-1; unclear D gene. The V gene lost 4 bases and the J gene lost 0 bases, with 7 bases spanning the gap. The CDR3 loop spans 13 amino acids. Germline values: CDR1 SGHRS, CDR2 YFSETQ. The CDR3 coding sequence is TGCGCCAGCAGCCTATATATGAACACTGAAGCTTTCTTT. Translating it yields CASSLYMNTEAFF.